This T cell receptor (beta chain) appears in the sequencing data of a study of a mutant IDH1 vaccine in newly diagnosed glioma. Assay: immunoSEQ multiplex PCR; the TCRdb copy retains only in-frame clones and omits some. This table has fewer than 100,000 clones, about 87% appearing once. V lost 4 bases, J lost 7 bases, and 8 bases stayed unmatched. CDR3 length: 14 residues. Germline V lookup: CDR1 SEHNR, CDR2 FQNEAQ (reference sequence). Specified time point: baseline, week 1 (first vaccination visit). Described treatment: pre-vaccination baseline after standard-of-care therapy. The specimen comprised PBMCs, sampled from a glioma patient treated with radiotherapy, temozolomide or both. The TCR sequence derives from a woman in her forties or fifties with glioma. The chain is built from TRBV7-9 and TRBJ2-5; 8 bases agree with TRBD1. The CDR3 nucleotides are TGTGCCAGCAGCTCGGACAGGGCTTGGGGGACCCAGTACTTC. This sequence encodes CASSSDRAWGTQYF.